Below are 2 T cell receptor beta chains sequenced from a single sample in a study of blood T cell repertoires in COVID-19. The protocol was immunoSEQ multiplex PCR, while the TCRdb copy is restricted to in-frame clones and leaves out a portion. The repertoire includes about 180,000 clones, roughly three quarters of them detected once, and around 14% sits in the top ten. The specimen was PBMCs or T cells enriched from blood (not recorded which). Receptors originate from a man in his 60s who had been exposed to COVID-19.

The chain links TRBV5-1 to TRBJ2-7; TRBD2 is a possible D gene (6 bases). Trimming took 1 base from V and 7 from J, leaving 12 bases between them. The germline gives CDR1 SGHRS, CDR2 YFSETQ. This CDR3 is built from 13 residues. CDR3 residues: CASSLLASEEQYF. The CDR3, as DNA: TGCGCCAGCAGCTTGTTAGCTAGCGAGGAGCAGTACTTC.

The genes are TRBV5-4 and TRBJ1-1, with D tentatively TRBD1 (5 bases). The CDR3 consists of 14 residues. Trimming took off 1 base at V and 0 bases at J, with 7 bases between the two ends. CDR1 SGHNT and CDR2 YYREEE come from the germline V gene (reference sequence). The CDR3 sequence: CASSLQGMNTEAFF. In DNA, the CDR3 is TGTGCCAGCAGCTTGCAGGGAATGAACACTGAAGCTTTCTTT. The full variable domain, with the rest looked up from reference TRBV5-4 and TRBJ1-1, is ETGVTQSPTHLIKTRGQQVTLRCSSQSGHNTVSWYQQALGQGPQFIFQYYREEENGRGNFPPRFSGLQFPNYSSELNVNALELDDSALYLCASSLQGMNTEAFFGQGTRLTVV.